Given below is one TCR beta chain in context. This sample is part of a study of blood T cell repertoires in COVID-19. Germline V gene lookup returns CDR1 MNHEY and CDR2 SVGAGI. The CDR3 covers 12 residues. V was cut by 2 bases and J by 11 bases, with 13 bases left in between. Authors' methods: Amplification of reference gene primers was used by the study to estimate nucleated cell counts. Generated by immunoSEQ multiplex PCR, the TCRdb table keeps only in-frame clones and is missing some. V and J calls and clone size follow that table, whereas D and trimming were derived from the DNA. The data show hundreds of thousands of clones, approximately 86% seen once.

The receptor was isolated from a woman between 45 and 60 years old who had recovered from COVID-19. The chain joins TRBV6-5 to TRBJ2-7, with D tentatively TRBD1 (5 bases). Sequencing was carried out using PBMCs or T cells enriched from blood (not recorded which). The DNA for the CDR3 is TGTGCCAGCAGTTACGATCAGGGCTTCGAGTACTTC. Translated, it gives CASSYDQGFEYF.